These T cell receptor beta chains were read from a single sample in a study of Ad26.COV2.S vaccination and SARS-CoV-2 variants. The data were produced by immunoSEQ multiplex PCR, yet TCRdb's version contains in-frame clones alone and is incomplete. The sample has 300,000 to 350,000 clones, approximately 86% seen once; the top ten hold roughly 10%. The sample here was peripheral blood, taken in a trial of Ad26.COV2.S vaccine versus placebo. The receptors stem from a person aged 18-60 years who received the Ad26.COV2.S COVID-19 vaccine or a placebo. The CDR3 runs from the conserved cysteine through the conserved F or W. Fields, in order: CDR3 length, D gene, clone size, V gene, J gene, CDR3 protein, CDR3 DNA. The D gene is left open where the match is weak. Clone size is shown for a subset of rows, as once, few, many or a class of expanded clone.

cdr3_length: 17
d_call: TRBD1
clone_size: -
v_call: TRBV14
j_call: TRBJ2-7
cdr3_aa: CASSQVTGKQGGHEQYF
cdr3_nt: TGTGCCAGCAGCCAAGTAACGGGGAAACAGGGGGGACACGAGCAGTACTTC

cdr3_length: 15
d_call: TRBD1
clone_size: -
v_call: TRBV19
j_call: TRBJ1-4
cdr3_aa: CASRKTGSLNEKLFF
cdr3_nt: TGTGCCAGTAGAAAGACAGGGTCACTTAATGAAAAACTGTTTTTT

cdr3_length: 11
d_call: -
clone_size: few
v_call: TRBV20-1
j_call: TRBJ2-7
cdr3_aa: CSAREVYEQYF
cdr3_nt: TGCAGTGCTAGAGAAGTCTACGAGCAGTACTTC

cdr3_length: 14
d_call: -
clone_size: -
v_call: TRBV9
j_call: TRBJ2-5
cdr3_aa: CASSVSANQETQYF
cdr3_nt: TGTGCCAGCAGCGTATCGGCTAACCAAGAGACCCAGTACTTC

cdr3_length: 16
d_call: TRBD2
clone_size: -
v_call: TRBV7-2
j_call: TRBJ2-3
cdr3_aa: CASSLLIAGGPYTQYF
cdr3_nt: TGTGCCAGCAGCCTCCTAATAGCGGGGGGACCGTATACGCAGTATTTT

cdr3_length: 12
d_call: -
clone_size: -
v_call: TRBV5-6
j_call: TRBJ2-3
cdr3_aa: CASSATSDTQYF
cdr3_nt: TGTGCCAGCAGCGCGACATCAGATACGCAGTATTTT

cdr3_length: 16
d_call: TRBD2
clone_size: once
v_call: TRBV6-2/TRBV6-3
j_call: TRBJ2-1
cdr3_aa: CASSYSKLADTNEQFF
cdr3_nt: TGTGCCAGCAGTTACTCTAAGCTAGCGGACACCAATGAGCAGTTCTTC

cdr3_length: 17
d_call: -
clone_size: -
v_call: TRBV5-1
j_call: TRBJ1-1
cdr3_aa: CASSLTSLSGMNTEAFF
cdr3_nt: TGCGCCAGCAGCTTGACGAGTCTATCCGGGATGAACACTGAAGCTTTCTTT

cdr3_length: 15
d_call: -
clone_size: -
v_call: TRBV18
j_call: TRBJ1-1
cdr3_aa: CASSPGLNKNTEAFF
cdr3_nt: TGTGCCAGCTCACCCGGTCTGAACAAGAACACTGAAGCTTTCTTT

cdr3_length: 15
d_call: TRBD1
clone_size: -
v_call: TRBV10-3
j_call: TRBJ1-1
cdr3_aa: CAIRGSDRGNTEAFF
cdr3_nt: TGTGCCATCAGGGGATCCGACAGGGGGAACACTGAAGCTTTCTTT

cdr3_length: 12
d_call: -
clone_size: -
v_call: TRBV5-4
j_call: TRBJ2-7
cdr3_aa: CASSSTQYEQYF
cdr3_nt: TGTGCCAGCAGCTCCACCCAATACGAGCAGTACTTC

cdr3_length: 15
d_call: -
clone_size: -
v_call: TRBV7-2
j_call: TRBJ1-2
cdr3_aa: CASSPGTGHGYGYTF
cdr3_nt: TGTGCCAGCAGCCCCGGGACTGGTCACGGCTATGGCTACACCTTC

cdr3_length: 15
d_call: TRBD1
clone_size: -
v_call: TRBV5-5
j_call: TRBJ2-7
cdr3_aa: CASSPSGQGPYEQYF
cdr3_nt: TGTGCCAGCAGCCCCTCGGGACAGGGACCCTACGAGCAGTACTTC

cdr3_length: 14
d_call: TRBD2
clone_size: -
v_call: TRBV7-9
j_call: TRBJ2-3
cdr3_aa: CASSLDGTSGRRSF
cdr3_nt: TGTGCCAGCAGCTTAGACGGGACTAGCGGAAGGCGTTCCTTT

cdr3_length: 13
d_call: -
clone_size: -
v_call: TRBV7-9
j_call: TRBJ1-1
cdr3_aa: CASSRTVNTEAFF
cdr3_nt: TGTGCCAGCAGCCGAACGGTGAACACTGAAGCTTTCTTT

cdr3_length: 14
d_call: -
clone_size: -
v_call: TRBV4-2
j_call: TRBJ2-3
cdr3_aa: CASSQGLGADTQYF
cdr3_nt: TGTGCCAGCAGCCAAGGGCTAGGGGCAGATACGCAGTATTTT

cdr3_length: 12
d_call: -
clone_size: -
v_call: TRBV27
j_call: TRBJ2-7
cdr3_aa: CASSPGFNEQYF
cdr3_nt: TGTGCCAGCAGTCCAGGGTTCAACGAGCAGTACTTC

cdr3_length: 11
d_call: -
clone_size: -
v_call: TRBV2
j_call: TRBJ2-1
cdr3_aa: CASMGSTEQFF
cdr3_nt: TGTGCCAGCATGGGGTCGACGGAGCAGTTCTTC

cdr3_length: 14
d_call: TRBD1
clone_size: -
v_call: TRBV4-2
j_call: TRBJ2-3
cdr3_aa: CASSPGQGADTQYF
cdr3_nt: TGTGCCAGCAGCCCAGGACAGGGGGCAGATACGCAGTATTTT

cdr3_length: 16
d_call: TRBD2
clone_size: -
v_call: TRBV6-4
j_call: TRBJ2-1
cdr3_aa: CASSGPVLAGGAAQFF
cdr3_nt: TGTGCCAGCAGTGGCCCCGTTCTAGCGGGGGGGGCTGCGCAGTTCTTC

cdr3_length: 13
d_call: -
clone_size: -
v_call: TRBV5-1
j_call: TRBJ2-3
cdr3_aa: CASSYYEADTQYF
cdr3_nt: TGCGCCAGCAGCTACTACGAGGCAGATACGCAGTATTTT

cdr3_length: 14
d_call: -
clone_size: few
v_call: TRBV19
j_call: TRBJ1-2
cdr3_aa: CASSNAPGGYGYTF
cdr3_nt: TGTGCCAGTAGTAATGCCCCGGGAGGCTATGGCTACACCTTC

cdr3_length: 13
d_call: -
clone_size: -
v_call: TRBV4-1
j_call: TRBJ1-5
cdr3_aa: CASSQDGVQPQHF
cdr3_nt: TGCGCCAGCAGCCAAGACGGGGTCCAGCCCCAGCATTTT

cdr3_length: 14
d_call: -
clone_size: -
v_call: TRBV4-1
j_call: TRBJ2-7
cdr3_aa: CASSPGPGGYEQYF
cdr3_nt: TGCGCCAGCAGCCCGGGCCCCGGAGGCTACGAGCAGTACTTC

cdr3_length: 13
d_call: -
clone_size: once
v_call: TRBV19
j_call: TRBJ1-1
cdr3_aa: CASSVLGHTEAFF
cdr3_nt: TGTGCCAGTAGTGTTTTGGGGCACACTGAAGCTTTCTTT

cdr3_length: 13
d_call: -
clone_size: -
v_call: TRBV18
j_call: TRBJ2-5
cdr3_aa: CASSSGAQETQYF
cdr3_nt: TGTGCCAGCTCATCCGGGGCCCAAGAGACCCAGTACTTC

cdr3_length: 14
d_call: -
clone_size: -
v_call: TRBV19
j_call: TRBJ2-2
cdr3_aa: CASSQGRNTGELFF
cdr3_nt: TGTGCCAGTAGCCAGGGTCGCAACACCGGGGAGCTGTTTTTT

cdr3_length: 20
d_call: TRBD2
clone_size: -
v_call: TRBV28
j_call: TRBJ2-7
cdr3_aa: CASSSLMTSGREGASYEQYF
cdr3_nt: TGTGCCAGCAGTTCCCTAATGACTAGCGGGAGGGAAGGAGCCTCCTACGAGCAGTACTTC

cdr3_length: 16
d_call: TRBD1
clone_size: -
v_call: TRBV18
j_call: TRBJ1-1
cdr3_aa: CASSPRDSFMNTEAFF
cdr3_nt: TGTGCCAGCTCACCGCGGGACAGCTTCATGAACACTGAAGCTTTCTTT

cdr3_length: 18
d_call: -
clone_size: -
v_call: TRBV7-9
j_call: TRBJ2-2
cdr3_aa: CASSSLLQGGKNTGELFF
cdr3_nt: TGTGCCAGCAGCTCACTCTTGCAAGGGGGGAAGAACACCGGGGAGCTGTTTTTT

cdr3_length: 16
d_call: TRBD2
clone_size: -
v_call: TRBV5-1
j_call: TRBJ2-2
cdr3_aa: CASSTRLAINTGELFF
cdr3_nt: TGCGCCAGCAGCACCCGACTAGCGATCAACACCGGGGAGCTGTTTTTT

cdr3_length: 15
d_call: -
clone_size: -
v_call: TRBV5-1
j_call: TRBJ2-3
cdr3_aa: CASSLEAGGTDTQYF
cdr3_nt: TGCGCCAGCAGCTTGGAGGCAGGGGGCACAGATACGCAGTATTTT

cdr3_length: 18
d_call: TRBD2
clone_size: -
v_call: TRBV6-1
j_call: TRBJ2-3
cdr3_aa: CASSEGGTSGDFTDTQYF
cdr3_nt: TGTGCCAGCAGTGAAGGGGGGACTAGCGGGGACTTCACAGATACGCAGTATTTT

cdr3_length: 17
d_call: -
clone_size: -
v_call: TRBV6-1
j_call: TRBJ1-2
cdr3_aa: CASSEKWIPGRHIGYTF
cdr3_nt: TGTGCCAGCAGTGAAAAGTGGATACCGGGACGGCATATCGGCTACACCTTC

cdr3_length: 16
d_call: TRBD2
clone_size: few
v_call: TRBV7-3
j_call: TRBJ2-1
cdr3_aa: CASSRTSGVFYNEQFF
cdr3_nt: TGTGCCAGCAGCAGGACTAGCGGGGTTTTCTACAATGAGCAGTTCTTC

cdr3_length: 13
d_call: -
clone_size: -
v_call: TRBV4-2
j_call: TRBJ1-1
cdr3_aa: CASSLDGNTEAFF
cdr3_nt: TGTGCCAGCAGCCTTGACGGCAACACTGAAGCTTTCTTT

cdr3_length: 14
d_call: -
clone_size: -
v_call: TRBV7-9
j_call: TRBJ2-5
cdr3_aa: CASSLDGGRETQYF
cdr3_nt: TGTGCCAGCAGCTTAGATGGAGGCCGAGAGACCCAGTACTTC

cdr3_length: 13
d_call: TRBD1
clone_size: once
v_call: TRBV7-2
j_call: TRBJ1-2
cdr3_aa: CASRNRGGYGYTF
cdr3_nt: TGTGCCAGCAGAAACAGGGGAGGGTATGGCTACACCTTC

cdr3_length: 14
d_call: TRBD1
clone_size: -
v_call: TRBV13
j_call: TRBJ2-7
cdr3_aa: CASSPGQGTYEQYF
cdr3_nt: TGTGCCAGCAGTCCCGGACAGGGGACCTACGAGCAGTACTTC

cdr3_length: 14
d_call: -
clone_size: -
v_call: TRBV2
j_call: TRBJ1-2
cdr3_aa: CASSARARGDGYTF
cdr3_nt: TGTGCCAGCAGTGCCCGGGCCCGAGGGGATGGCTACACCTTC

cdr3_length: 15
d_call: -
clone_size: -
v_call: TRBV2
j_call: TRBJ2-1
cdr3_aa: CASSTGTHSYNEQFF
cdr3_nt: TGTGCCAGCAGTACCGGGACTCACTCCTACAATGAGCAGTTCTTC

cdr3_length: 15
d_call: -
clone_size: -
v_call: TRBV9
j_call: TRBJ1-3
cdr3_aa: CASSVAGIPGNTIYF
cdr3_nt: TGTGCCAGCAGCGTGGCAGGAATACCAGGAAACACCATATATTTT

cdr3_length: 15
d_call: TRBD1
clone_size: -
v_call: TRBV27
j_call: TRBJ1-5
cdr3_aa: CASSFGQGMTQPQHF
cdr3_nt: TGTGCCAGCAGTTTCGGACAGGGGATGACCCAGCCCCAGCATTTT

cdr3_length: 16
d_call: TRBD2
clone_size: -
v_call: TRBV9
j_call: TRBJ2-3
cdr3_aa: CASSPSWGLAGDTQYF
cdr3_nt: TGTGCCAGCAGCCCTTCCTGGGGTCTAGCGGGAGATACGCAGTATTTT

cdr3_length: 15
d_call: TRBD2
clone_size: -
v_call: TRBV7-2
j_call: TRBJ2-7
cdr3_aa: CASSGTSGGVYEQYF
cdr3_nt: TGTGCCAGCAGCGGGACTAGCGGGGGGGTTTACGAGCAGTACTTC

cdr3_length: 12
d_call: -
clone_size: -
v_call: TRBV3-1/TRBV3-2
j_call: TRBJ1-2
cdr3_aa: CASSQDKGGYTF
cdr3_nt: TGTGCCAGCAGCCAAGATAAGGGTGGCTACACCTTC

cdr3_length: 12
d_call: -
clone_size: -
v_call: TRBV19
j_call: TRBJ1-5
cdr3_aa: CASSKGVQPQHF
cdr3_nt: TGTGCCAGTAGTAAGGGGGTCCAGCCCCAGCATTTT

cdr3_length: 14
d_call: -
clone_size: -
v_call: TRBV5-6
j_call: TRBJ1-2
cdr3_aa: CASSPTRERDGYTF
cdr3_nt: TGTGCCAGCAGCCCAACCCGAGAGAGAGATGGCTACACCTTC

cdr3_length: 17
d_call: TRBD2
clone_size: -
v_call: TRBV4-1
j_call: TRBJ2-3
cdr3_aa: CASSQGASGSNSDTQYF
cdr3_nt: TGCGCCAGCAGCCAAGGAGCCAGCGGGAGCAATTCGGATACGCAGTATTTT

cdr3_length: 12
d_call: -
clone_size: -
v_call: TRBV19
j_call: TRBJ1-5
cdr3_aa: CASSIGGQPQHF
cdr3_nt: TGTGCCAGTAGTATCGGGGGTCAGCCCCAGCATTTT

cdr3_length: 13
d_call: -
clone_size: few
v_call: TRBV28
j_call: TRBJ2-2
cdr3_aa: CASSSVFTGELFF
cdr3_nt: TGTGCCAGCAGTTCGGTCTTTACCGGGGAGCTGTTTTTT

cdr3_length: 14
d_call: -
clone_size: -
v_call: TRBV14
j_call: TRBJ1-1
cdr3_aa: CASSLWGKNTEAFF
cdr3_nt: TGTGCCAGCAGCTTGTGGGGAAAGAACACTGAAGCTTTCTTT

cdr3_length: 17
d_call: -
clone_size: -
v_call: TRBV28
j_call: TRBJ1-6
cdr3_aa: CASSSRTGKGRDSPLHF
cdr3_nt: TGTGCCAGCAGTTCCCGGACGGGGAAGGGAAGGGATTCACCCCTCCACTTT

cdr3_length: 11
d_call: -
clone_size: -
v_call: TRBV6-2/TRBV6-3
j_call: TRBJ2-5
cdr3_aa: CASSLGEAQYF
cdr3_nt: TGTGCCAGCAGTTTAGGGGAGGCCCAGTACTTC

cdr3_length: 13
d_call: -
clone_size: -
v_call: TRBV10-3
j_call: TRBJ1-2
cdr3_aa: CAGRDTLNYGYTF
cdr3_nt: TGTGCCGGCCGGGACACCTTAAACTATGGCTACACCTTC